The 32 T cell receptor beta chains reported below all come from one sample, sequenced in a study of shared clonotypes between healthy human individuals. CD45RO-negative, CCR7-selected cells formed the naive CD8 fraction, which excluded terminally differentiated effector memory CD45RA+ cells. Sequencing used immunoSEQ multiplex PCR; TCRdb keeps in-frame clones, though not all of them. The table shows about 2 million clones, with less than 95% occurring only once. The sample was naive CD8+ T cells sorted from blood. The receptors shown here come from a man between 18 and 29 years old in good health.

The J gene is TRBJ2-2, the V gene TRBV2, with 8 bases identical to TRBD1. The CDR3 length is 14 residues. Trimming took 10 bases from V and 1 from J; bases not matched to a gene: 5. Germline assignment: CDR1 SNHLY and CDR2 FYNNEI. This CDR3 reads CAIRQGKNTGELFF. The CDR3 DNA is TGTGCCATTAGACAGGGGAAGAACACCGGGGAGCTGTTTTTT.

The chain combines TRBV5-8 with TRBJ2-7; no clear D gene. Trimming pared 0 bases from V and 2 bases from J, leaving 9 bases between. The germline V gene has CDR1 SGHTS and CDR2 YDEGEE. The CDR3 runs to 14 residues. The DNA for the CDR3 is TGTGCCAGCAGCTTGGGACCAGGAGCCTACGAGCAGTACTTC. Amino acids: CASSLGPGAYEQYF.

The chain is built from TRBV7-6 and TRBJ2-5; D is undetermined. This CDR3 is 12 amino acids long. Germline V CDR1 and CDR2: SGHVS, FNYEAQ. V was trimmed by 5 bases and J by 5 bases, leaving 9 bases between them. CDR3 loop: CASSLYGETQYF. The CDR3 DNA follows: TGTGCCAGCAGCCTTTATGGGGAGACCCAGTACTTC.

Comment on this clone: Other DNA sequences from this sample encode an identical CDR3 as well. The chain joins TRBV29-1 to TRBJ2-1; possible D gene TRBD2, 5 bases. The V gene's germline CDR1 is SQVTM and CDR2 ANQGSEA. CDR3 length equals 15 residues. The V end lost 6 bases, the J end lost 0 bases, and 15 bases lay between the germline ends. CDR3 DNA: TGCAGCGTCGTAGGAGGCGAGAGCTCCTACAATGAGCAGTTCTTC. This encodes CSVVGGESSYNEQFF.

This chain uses TRBV5-6 with TRBJ1-2; 8 bases agree with TRBD1. Germline V CDR1 and CDR2: SGHDT, YYEEEE. The CDR3 runs 12 residues. The V gene end was trimmed by 1 base and the J gene end by 8 bases; junction bases not matched to a gene: 1. CDR3: CASSLRDRGYTF. The CDR3 bases are TGTGCCAGCAGCTTGCGGGACAGGGGCTACACCTTC.

V gene TRBV30 combines with J gene TRBJ2-1; D unresolved. The CDR3 has 16 amino acids. The V gene lost 5 bases and the J gene lost 4 bases, with 21 bases spanning the gap. CDR1 and CDR2 from the germline V gene are GTSNPN and SVGIG (reference sequence). Here the CDR3 DNA reads TGTGCCTGGCACGCTAACTTTGGGGTAAAATACAATGAGCAGTTCTTC. Its translation is CAWHANFGVKYNEQFF.

This chain uses TRBV4-3 with TRBJ2-7; TRBD1 aligns across 7 bases. Germline CDR1 reads LGHNA; CDR2 reads YSLEER. With V trimmed by 0 bases and J by 4 bases, 6 bases remained unmatched. This CDR3 region has 15 residues. The CDR3 DNA sequence: TGCGCCAGCAGCCAAGAACAGGGGCCTCTTTACGAGCAGTACTTC. Translation gives CASSQEQGPLYEQYF.

On this clone: Other DNA sequences in this specimen translate into the identical CDR3. J is TRBJ1-1 and V is TRBV5-6, with 10 bases identical to TRBD1. The CDR3 runs 13 residues. Trimming removed 3 bases from V and 6 bases from J; junction bases left unmatched: 2. The germline V gene has CDR1 SGHDT and CDR2 YYEEEE. The chain's CDR3 is CASSWDRGPEAFF. In nucleotides, the CDR3 is TGTGCCAGCAGCTGGGACAGGGGTCCTGAAGCTTTCTTT.

The chain carries TRBV4-1 and TRBJ1-5, with a tentative D call TRBD1 (5 bases). The ends were cut back, 4 bases at V and 2 bases at J, with 12 bases in the middle. CDR1 is MGHRA and CDR2 is YSYEKL in the germline V gene. The CDR3 is 15 amino acids. CDR3 residues: CASSPKRGGNQPQHF. CDR3 DNA: TGCGCCAGCAGCCCAAAGAGAGGGGGCAATCAGCCCCAGCATTTT.

V and J are TRBV11-1 and TRBJ1-1, with D uncertain. V lost 5 bases and J 5 bases, leaving 9 bases between the germline ends. The CDR3 loop spans 12 amino acids. Per the germline V gene, CDR1 is SGHAT and CDR2 is FQDESV (reference sequence). The CDR3 region is CASSRVGTEAFF. For the CDR3, the DNA is TGTGCCAGCAGCAGGGTAGGGACTGAAGCTTTCTTT.

In nucleotides, the CDR3 is TGCGCCAGCAGCCAAGAGGCGGGAAGGGGAACATTCACCCTATTGTACTTC. Its translation is CASSQEAGRGTFTLLYF. This sequence joins TRBV4-1 and TRBJ2-4; maybe TRBD2 (6 bases). V lost 0 bases, J lost 15 bases, and 27 bases lay in between. This CDR3 is 17 amino acids long. Germline V gives CDR1 MGHRA, CDR2 YSYEKL.

The V and J genes are TRBV13 and TRBJ2-7, with TRBD1 matching over 8 bases. CDR3 length: 14 residues. V gave up 6 bases and J gave up 3 bases; unmatched junction bases: 7. Germline CDR1 PRHDT, CDR2 FYEKMQ (reference sequence). CDR3 region: CASSVGQGHYEQYF. CDR3 nucleotides: TGTGCCAGCAGTGTAGGACAGGGACACTACGAGCAGTACTTC.

V gene TRBV4-3 combines with J gene TRBJ2-1, with D possibly being TRBD2 (5 bases). The CDR3 length is 14 residues. Germline V CDR1 and CDR2: LGHNA, YSLEER. V lost 1 base to trimming and J lost 4 bases, with 8 bases between them. The CDR3 is CASSQGEGYNEQFF. The CDR3 nucleotides are TGCGCCAGCAGCCAAGGAGAGGGTTACAATGAGCAGTTCTTC.

The DNA of the CDR3 is TGTGCCAGCAGCTTAGTTAAGGGAGACGGGTCTTCACCCCTCCACTTT. Protein sequence: CASSLVKGDGSSPLHF. This chain links TRBV11-2 with TRBJ1-6; D remains unclear. CDR1 and CDR2 from the germline V gene are SGHAT and FQNNGV. V was shortened by 1 base and J by 9 bases, with 16 bases between the two germline ends. The CDR3 is made up of 16 amino acids.

This clone has just one count. This chain links TRBV7-9 with TRBJ2-7; 8 nucleotides agree with TRBD1. With V trimmed by 3 bases and J by 1 base, 11 bases remained unmatched. Germline CDR1 is SEHNR and CDR2 is FQNEAQ (reference sequence). The CDR3 covers 17 residues. The CDR3 DNA follows: TGTGCCAGCAGCTTCGCGGCAGGGGGCTCGATTTCCTACGAGCAGTACTTC. It encodes CASSFAAGGSISYEQYF.

The chain employs TRBV6-6 and TRBJ2-7; D is undetermined. Germline lookup yields CDR1 MNHNY and CDR2 SVGAGI (reference sequence). Trimming took off 0 bases at V and 7 bases at J, with 4 bases between the two ends. The CDR3 is 11 amino acids. The CDR3 nucleotides read TGTGCCAGCAGTTACTCGTGGGAGCAGTACTTC. Protein product: CASSYSWEQYF.

The chain links TRBV27 to TRBJ2-5, with D tentatively TRBD2 (6 bases). CDR3 length equals 14 residues. Per germline, CDR1 MNHEY and CDR2 SMNVEV (reference sequence). The germline V and J ends were trimmed by 2 bases and 3 bases, with 10 bases remaining between them. The CDR3 loop is CASSLIGTEETQYF. The CDR3 DNA reads as TGTGCCAGCAGTTTAATAGGGACTGAAGAGACCCAGTACTTC.

The chain recombines TRBV12-5 with TRBJ2-3, with D uncertain. This CDR3 has 11 amino acids. Germline V CDR1 and CDR2: LGHNT, FRNRAP. This CDR3 is CGPRSSDTQYF. As DNA, the CDR3 is TGTGGTCCACGCTCCTCAGATACGCAGTATTTT.

Comment on this clone: This sample also contains other DNA sequences that code for the same CDR3. The rearrangement uses TRBV27 and TRBJ2-3; 8 bases map to TRBD2. The V gene end was trimmed by 2 bases and the J gene end by 6 bases; junction bases not matched to a gene: 4. From germline, CDR1 is MNHEY and CDR2 SMNVEV (reference sequence). This CDR3 has 14 amino acids. The CDR3 loop reads CASSLGLAGDTQYF. DNA for the CDR3: TGTGCCAGCAGTTTAGGACTAGCCGGGGATACGCAGTATTTT.

The rearrangement links TRBV19 to TRBJ2-2; D is perhaps TRBD1 (5 bases). The CDR3 is made up of 16 amino acids. Trimming removed 0 bases from V and 0 bases from J, with 8 bases in between. Germline CDR1 LNHDA, CDR2 SQIVND (reference sequence). CDR3 amino acids: CASSIDRETNTGELFF. In DNA form, the CDR3 reads TGTGCCAGTAGTATAGACAGGGAAACGAACACCGGGGAGCTGTTTTTT.

This chain connects TRBV6-5 to TRBJ1-1; 8 positions match TRBD1. Per the germline V gene, CDR1 is MNHEY and CDR2 is SVGAGI. V shed 1 base and J 0 bases; nucleotides not matched to a gene: 4. The CDR3 runs 16 residues. The CDR3 loop is CASSYYGRGLNTEAFF. The CDR3 DNA reads as TGTGCCAGCAGTTACTACGGCAGGGGGCTGAACACTGAAGCTTTCTTT.

A note on this clone: This CDR3 is also generated by other DNA sequences in the sample. The rearrangement joins TRBV7-6 to TRBJ1-1; D possibly corresponds to TRBD1 (5 bases). This CDR3 has 12 amino acids. V lost 1 base and J 8 bases, leaving 8 bases between the germline ends. CDR1 SGHVS and CDR2 FNYEAQ come from the germline V gene. The CDR3 loop reads CASSLGGAEAFF. DNA for the CDR3: TGTGCCAGCAGCTTAGGAGGGGCGGAAGCTTTCTTT. Combining the CDR3 with reference TRBV7-6 and TRBJ1-1 gives the whole variable domain GAGVSQSPRYKVTKRGQDVALRCDPISGHVSLYWYRQALGQGPEFLTYFNYEAQQDKSGLPNDRFSAERPEGSISTLTIQRTEQRDSAMYRCASSLGGAEAFFGQGTRLTVV.

In regard to this clone: At one end the junction does not follow the germline gene, possibly because of a read error. The chain carries TRBV6-6 and TRBJ2-2; D gene ambiguous. This CDR3 region has 13 residues. CDR1 MNHNY and CDR2 SVGAGI come from the germline V gene (reference sequence). CDR3 DNA sequence: TGTGCCAGCAGCTACTCGAGAACGCTGGAGCTGTTTTTT. Its protein product is CASSYSRTLELFF.

This chain links TRBV7-3 with TRBJ2-1; TRBD2 matches 12 bases. Germline CDR1 is SGHTA and CDR2 is FQGTGA. J gave up 6 bases and V 5 bases, and 11 bases lay outside the gene matches. This CDR3 contains 17 residues. The CDR3 is CASSLSPLAGGPNEQFF. In DNA, the CDR3 is TGTGCCAGCAGCCTCTCCCCTCTAGCGGGGGGGCCCAATGAGCAGTTCTTC.

This chain uses TRBV27 with TRBJ1-6; 7 nucleotides match TRBD1. From germline, CDR1 is MNHEY and CDR2 SMNVEV (reference sequence). Losses at the gene ends were 3 bases for V and 7 bases for J; bases not matched to a gene: 6. This CDR3 spans 15 amino acids. Here the CDR3 DNA reads TGTGCCAGCAGTTTGGAGGGGGCTTGGAATTCACCCCTCCACTTT. Protein: CASSLEGAWNSPLHF.

The V and J genes are TRBV7-8 and TRBJ2-1; weak D call: TRBD2 (6 bases). The CDR3 extends over 21 amino acids. CDR1 and CDR2 from the germline V gene are SGHVS and FQNEAQ. V lost 1 base and J lost 0, with 25 bases in between. CDR3 residues: CASSLEFVGVDSGLSYNEQFF. The CDR3 nucleotides read TGTGCCAGCAGCTTAGAATTCGTTGGGGTAGATAGCGGCCTCTCCTACAATGAGCAGTTCTTC.

The CDR3: CASSFDGETQYF. The CDR3 region has the DNA TGTGCCAGCAGTTTTGATGGAGAGACCCAGTACTTC. The chain recombines TRBV27 with TRBJ2-5; no clear D. Germline CDR1 MNHEY, CDR2 SMNVEV (reference sequence). The V end was cut by 3 bases, the J end by 4 bases, with 6 bases between. This CDR3 region has 12 residues.

Concerning this clone itself: This CDR3 is also generated by other DNA sequences in the sample. The chain links TRBV28 to TRBJ2-7, with 8 bases lining up with TRBD1. This CDR3 contains 14 residues. V was clipped by 2 bases and J by 4 bases; unmatched bases: 4. CDR1 is MDHEN, CDR2 SYDVKM, per germline. CDR3 sequence reads: CASSLGQGAYEQYF. The CDR3 DNA sequence: TGTGCCAGCAGTTTAGGTCAGGGGGCTTACGAGCAGTACTTC. Drawing the rest from reference TRBV28 and TRBJ2-7, the complete variable domain is DVKVTQSSRYLVKRTGEKVFLECVQDMDHENMFWYRQDPGLGLRLIYFSYDVKMKEKGDIPEGYSVSREKKERFSLILESASTNQTSMYLCASSLGQGAYEQYFGPGTRLTVT.

This chain joins TRBV10-2 and TRBJ2-3; D is uncertain. V was clipped by 5 bases and J by 6 bases, with 6 bases between them. Germline lookup yields CDR1 WSHSY and CDR2 SAAADI. The length of the CDR3 is 11 residues. CDR3 protein: CASSQGDTQYF. DNA of the CDR3: TGCGCCAGCAGTCAAGGGGATACGCAGTATTTT.

This clone has only one observation. This chain connects TRBV10-1 to TRBJ2-2; TRBD1 might be the D (6 bases). This CDR3 region has 14 residues. V was trimmed by 5 bases and J by 3 bases, leaving 10 bases between them. Germline-derived CDR1 and CDR2 are WNHNN and SYGVQD (reference sequence). The CDR3 reads CASSYRVDTGELFF. CDR3 DNA sequence: TGCGCCAGCAGTTACAGGGTGGACACCGGGGAGCTGTTTTTT.

V usage is TRBV29-1 and J usage is TRBJ2-4; D remains ambiguous. The CDR3 sequence is 12 residues long. Germline V gene data show CDR1 as SQVTM and CDR2 as ANQGSEA. Trimming removed 4 bases at V and 4 bases at J, with 8 bases between. The CDR3 sequence: CSVVSYKNIQYF. As DNA, the CDR3 is TGCAGCGTTGTAAGTTATAAAAACATTCAGTACTTC.

The genes are TRBV10-2 and TRBJ2-7; the D call may be TRBD1 or TRBD2 (5 bases each). CDR3 length: 14 residues. CDR1 is WSHSY, CDR2 SAAADI, per germline. The V end lost 6 bases, the J end lost 2 bases, and 14 bases lay between the germline ends. The CDR3 DNA follows: TGCGCCAGCAGGCTGGGACCGGCGGCCTACGAGCAGTACTTC. This sequence encodes CASRLGPAAYEQYF.